Listed here is a single T cell receptor beta chain. Its antigen is not known. The data derive from a study of response to subunit inactivated influenza vaccine. Findings and caveats of the study: Researchers suggested that each seasonal influenza vaccination recruits few new T cells.

Trimming shortened V by 0 bases and J by 2 bases, and 14 bases separated the two germline ends. Germline CDR1 is MGHRA and CDR2 is YSYEKL. This CDR3 spans 16 amino acids. From the RT-PCR reads, TCRdb called clonotypes with MiXCR, one entry per CDR3 protein. The sample has more than 450,000 distinct CDR3 sequences, around 11% seen once. The data were also submitted as part of a second study, on T cells expressing NK-cell markers. From that second work: Libraries used 5'RACE template switching adding universal primer site and UMIs. Among eight sequenced donors, seven carried HCMV seropositivity while one was seronegative. Similarly, these clonotypes led the CD3+CD56-NKG2C+ fraction as well in a few donors. Unclear, still, was the HCMV specificity of the expanded NKG2C+ T cell clones.

This sequence originates from a man aged 45-65 years who received an inactivated influenza vaccine. The rearrangement uses TRBV4-1 and TRBJ2-7; no firm D call. The specimen comprised PBMCs from blood, sampled on the day of vaccination. In DNA, the CDR3 is TGCGCCAGCAGCCAAGAAGATTCTCTTGGGACCTACGAGCAGTACTTC. It yields the protein CASSQEDSLGTYEQYF.